The present TCR beta chain was sequenced within a study of beta chain features in type 1 diabetes. Overall study: Comparable age, gender and cell yields were observed in patients relative to healthy donors. Sorted cells, some 98,000,000 in number, were examined across all samples. The study's findings and limits: Researchers report that Type 1 diabetes patients had moderately but significantly shorter TCRB CDR3s across all four CD4+ subsets. Fewer junction insertions and more nucleotide deletions appeared in type 1 diabetes patients. cDNA-based sequencing might over-represent cells highly expressing TCR.

Of note for this clone: Its antigen is unknown.

Expressed TCRB transcripts were sequenced after all isolated RNA was converted to cDNA. Sequenced by immunoSEQ multiplex PCR; TCRdb stores in-frame clones only, minus some. There are 500,000 to 800,000 clones in the sample; around 12% occur only once, and around 0.12% lies in the top ten. Germline CDR1 and CDR2: MNHEY and SVGAGI. CDR3 length equals 15 residues. V was shortened by 0 bases and J by 1 base, with 9 bases between the two germline ends. The TCR sequence derives from a man aged 30 to 45 with type 1 diabetes. V is TRBV6-5 and J is TRBJ1-1, with a weak D call TRBD1 (5 bases). Source material: naive CD4+ T cells from blood. CDR3 sequence (DNA): TGTGCCAGCAGTTACTCCGACAGTGGGAACACTGAAGCTTTCTTT. It is translated as CASSYSDSGNTEAFF.